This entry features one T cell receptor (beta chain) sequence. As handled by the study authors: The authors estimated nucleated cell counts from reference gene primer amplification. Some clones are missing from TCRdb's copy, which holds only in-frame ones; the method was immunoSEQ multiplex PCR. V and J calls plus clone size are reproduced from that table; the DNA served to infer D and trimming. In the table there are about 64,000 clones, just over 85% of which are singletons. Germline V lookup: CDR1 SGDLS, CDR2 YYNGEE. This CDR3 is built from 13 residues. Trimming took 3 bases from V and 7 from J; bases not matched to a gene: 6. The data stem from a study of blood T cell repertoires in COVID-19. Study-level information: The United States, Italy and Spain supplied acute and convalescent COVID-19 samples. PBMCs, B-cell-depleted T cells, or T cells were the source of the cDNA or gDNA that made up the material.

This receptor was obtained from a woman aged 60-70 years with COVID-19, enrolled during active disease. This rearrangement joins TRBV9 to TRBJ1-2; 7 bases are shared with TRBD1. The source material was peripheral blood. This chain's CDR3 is CASSGQGWGGYTF. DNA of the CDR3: TGTGCCAGCAGCGGACAGGGCTGGGGTGGCTACACCTTC.